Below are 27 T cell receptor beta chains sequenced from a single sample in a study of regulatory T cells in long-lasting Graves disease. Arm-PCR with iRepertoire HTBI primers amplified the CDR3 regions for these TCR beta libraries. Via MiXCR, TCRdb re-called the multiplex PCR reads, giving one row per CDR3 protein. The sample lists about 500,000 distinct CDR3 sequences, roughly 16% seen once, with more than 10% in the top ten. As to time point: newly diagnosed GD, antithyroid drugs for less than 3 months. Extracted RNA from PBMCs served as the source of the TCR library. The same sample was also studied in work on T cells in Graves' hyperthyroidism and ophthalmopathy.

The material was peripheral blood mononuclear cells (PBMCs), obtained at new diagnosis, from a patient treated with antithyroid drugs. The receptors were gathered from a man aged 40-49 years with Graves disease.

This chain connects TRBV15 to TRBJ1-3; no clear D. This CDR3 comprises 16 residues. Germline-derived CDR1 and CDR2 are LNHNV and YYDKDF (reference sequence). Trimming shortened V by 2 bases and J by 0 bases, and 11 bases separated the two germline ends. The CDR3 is CATSRKKESSGNTIYF. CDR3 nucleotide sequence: TGTGCCACCAGCAGAAAAAAGGAAAGCTCTGGAAACACCATATATTTT.

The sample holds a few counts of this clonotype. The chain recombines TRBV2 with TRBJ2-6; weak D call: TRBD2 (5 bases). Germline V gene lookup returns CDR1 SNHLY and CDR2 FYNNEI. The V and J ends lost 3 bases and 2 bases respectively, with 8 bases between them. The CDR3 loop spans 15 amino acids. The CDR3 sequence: CASSERVTGANVLTF. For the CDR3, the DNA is TGTGCCAGCAGTGAGAGGGTTACTGGGGCCAACGTCCTGACTTTC.

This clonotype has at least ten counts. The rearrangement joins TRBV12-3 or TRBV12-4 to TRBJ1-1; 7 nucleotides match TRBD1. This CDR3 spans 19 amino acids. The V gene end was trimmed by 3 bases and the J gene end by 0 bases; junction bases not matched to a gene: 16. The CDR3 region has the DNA TGTGCCAGCAGTTTTAGGGGAGGTAGGGGGCTCGGCGTGAACACTGAAGCTTTCTTT. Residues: CASSFRGGRGLGVNTEAFF.

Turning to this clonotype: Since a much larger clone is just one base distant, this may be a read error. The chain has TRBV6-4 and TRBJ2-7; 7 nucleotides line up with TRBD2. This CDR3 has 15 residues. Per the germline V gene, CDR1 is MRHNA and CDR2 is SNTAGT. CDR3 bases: TGTGCCAGCAGTCTTAAGGGACTAACTCCCTACGAGCAGCACTTC. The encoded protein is CASSLKGLTPYEQHF.

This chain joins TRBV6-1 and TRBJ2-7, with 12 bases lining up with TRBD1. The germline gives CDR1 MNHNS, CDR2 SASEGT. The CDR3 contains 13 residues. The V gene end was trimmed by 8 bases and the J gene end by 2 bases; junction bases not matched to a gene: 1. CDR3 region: CASGDRGPYEQYF. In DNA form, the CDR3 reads TGTGCCAGCGGGGACAGGGGGCCCTACGAGCAGTACTTC.

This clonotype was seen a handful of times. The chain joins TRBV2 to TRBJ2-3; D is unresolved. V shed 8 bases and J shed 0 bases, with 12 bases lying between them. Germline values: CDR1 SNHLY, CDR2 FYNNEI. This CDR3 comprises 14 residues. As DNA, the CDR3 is TGTGCCAGCCGACGACCGAGTAGCACAGATACGCAGTATTTT. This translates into CASRRPSSTDTQYF.

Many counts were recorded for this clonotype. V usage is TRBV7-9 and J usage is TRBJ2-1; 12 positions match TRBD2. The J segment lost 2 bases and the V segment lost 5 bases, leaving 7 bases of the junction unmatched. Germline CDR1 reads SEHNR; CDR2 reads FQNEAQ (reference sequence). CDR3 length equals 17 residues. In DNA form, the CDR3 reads TGTGCCAGCAGCCGGAGACTAGCGGGAGTAACCTACAATGAGCAGTTCTTC. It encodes CASSRRLAGVTYNEQFF.

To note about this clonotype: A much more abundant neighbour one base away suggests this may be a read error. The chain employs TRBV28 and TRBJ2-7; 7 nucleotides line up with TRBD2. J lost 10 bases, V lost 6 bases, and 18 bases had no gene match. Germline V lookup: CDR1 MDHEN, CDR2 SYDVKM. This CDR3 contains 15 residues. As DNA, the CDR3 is TGTGCCAGCAGAATAAGGACTGGCGGGAGTCCTAAACAGTACTTC. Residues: CASRIRTGGSPKQYF.

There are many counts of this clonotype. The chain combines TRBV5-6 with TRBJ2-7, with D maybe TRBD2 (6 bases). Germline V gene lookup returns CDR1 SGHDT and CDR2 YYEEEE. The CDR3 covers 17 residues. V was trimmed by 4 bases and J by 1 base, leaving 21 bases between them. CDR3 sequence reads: CASSGIGFTSQSYEQYF. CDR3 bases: TGTGCCAGCAGCGGAATTGGGTTTACTAGCCAGTCCTACGAGCAGTACTTC. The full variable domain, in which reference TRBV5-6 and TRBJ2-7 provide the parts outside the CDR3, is DAGVTQSPTHLIKTRGQQVTLRCSPKSGHDTVSWYQQALGQGPQFIFQYYEEEERQRGNFPDRFSGHQFPNYSSELNVNALLLGDSALYLCASSGIGFTSQSYEQYFGPGTRLTVT.

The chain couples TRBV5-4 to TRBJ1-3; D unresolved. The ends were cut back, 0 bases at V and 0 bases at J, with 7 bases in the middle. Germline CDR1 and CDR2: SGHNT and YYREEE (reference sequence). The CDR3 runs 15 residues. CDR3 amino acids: CASSLGGNSGNTIYF. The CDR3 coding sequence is TGTGCCAGCAGCTTGGGAGGAAACTCTGGAAACACCATATATTTT.

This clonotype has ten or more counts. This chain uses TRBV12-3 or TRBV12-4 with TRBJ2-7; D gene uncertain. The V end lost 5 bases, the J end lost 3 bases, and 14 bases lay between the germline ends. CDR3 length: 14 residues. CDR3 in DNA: TGTGCCAGCAGTCCCCGGAAGGTCCTCTACGAGCAGTACTTC. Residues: CASSPRKVLYEQYF.

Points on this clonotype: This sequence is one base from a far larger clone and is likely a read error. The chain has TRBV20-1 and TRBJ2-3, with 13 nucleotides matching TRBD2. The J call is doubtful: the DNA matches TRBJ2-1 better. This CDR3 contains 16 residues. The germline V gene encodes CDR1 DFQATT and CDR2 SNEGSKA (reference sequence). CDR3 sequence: CSALGLAGVEGNEQFF. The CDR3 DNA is TGCAGTGCTCTCGGACTAGCGGGAGTAGAGGGCAATGAGCAGTTCTTC.

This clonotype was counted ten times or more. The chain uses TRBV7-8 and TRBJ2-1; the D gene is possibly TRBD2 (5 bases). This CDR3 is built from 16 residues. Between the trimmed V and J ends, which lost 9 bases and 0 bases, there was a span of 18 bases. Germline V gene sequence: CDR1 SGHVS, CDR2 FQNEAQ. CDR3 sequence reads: CASRTFEINSYNEQFF. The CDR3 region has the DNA TGTGCCAGTAGGACTTTTGAAATCAACTCCTACAATGAGCAGTTCTTC. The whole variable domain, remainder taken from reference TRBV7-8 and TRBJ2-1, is GAGVSQSPRYKVAKRGQDVALRCDPISGHVSLFWYQQALGQGPEFLTYFQNEAQLDKSGLPSDRFFAERPEGSVSTLKIQRTQQEDSAVYLCASRTFEINSYNEQFFGPGTRLTVL.

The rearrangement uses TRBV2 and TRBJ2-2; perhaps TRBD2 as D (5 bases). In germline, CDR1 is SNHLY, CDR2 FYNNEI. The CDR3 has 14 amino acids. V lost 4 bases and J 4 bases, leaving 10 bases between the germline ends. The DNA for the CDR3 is TGTGCCAGCAGTGCACTAGTTCTCACCGGGGAGCTGTTTTTT. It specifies CASSALVLTGELFF.

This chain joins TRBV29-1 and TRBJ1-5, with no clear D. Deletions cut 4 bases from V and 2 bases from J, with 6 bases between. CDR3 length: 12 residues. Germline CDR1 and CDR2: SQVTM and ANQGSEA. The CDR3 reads CSVVVGNQPQHF. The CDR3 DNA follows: TGCAGCGTTGTCGTGGGCAATCAGCCCCAGCATTTT.

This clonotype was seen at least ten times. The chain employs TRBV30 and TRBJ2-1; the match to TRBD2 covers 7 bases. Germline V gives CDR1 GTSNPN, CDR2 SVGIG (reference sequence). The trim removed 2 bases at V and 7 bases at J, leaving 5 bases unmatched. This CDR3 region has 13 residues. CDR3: CAWSKLAVNEQFF. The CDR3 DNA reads TGTGCCTGGAGTAAGCTAGCGGTTAATGAGCAGTTCTTC.

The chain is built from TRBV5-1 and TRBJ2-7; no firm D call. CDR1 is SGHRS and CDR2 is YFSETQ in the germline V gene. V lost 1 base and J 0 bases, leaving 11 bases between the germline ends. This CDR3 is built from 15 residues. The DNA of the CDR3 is TGCGCCAGCAGCTTGACCGATAGGGTCTCCTACGAGCAGTACTTC. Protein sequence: CASSLTDRVSYEQYF.

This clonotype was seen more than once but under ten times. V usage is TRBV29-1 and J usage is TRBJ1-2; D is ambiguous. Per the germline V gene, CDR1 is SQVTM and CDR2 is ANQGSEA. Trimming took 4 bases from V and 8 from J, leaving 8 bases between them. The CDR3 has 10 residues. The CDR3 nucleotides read TGCAGCGTTGGGGGAAGGGGCTACACCTTC. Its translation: CSVGGRGYTF.

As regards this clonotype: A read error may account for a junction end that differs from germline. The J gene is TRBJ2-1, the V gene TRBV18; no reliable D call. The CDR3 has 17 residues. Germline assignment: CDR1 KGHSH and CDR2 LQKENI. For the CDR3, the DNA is TGTGCCAGCTCACCTGGATCCGGTGCCATCTCCTACTATGAGCAGTTCTTC. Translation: CASSPGSGAISYYEQFF.

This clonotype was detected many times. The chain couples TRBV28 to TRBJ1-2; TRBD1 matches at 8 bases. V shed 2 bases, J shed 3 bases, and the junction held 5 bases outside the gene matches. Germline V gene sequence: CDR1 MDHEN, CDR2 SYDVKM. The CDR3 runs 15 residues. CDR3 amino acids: CASSLGGQGHYGYTF. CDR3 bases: TGTGCCAGCAGTTTAGGAGGACAGGGACACTATGGCTACACCTTC.

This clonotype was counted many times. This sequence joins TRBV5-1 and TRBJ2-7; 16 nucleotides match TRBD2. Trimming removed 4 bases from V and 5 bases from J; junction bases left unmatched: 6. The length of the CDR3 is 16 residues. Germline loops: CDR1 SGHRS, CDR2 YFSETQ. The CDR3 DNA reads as TGCGCCAGCAGCCCGGGACTAGCGGGAGGGTTCGACGAGCAGTACTTC. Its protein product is CASSPGLAGGFDEQYF.

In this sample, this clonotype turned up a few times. CDR3 nucleotide sequence: TGTGCCAGCAGACCGGGACTAATCTACAATGAGCAGTTCTTC. It is translated as CASRPGLIYNEQFF. The gene calls are TRBV27 and TRBJ2-1; 7 bases are a match to TRBD2. CDR1 and CDR2 from the germline V gene are MNHEY and SMNVEV (reference sequence). This CDR3 spans 14 amino acids. Trimming took 6 bases from V and 3 from J; bases not matched to a gene: 5.

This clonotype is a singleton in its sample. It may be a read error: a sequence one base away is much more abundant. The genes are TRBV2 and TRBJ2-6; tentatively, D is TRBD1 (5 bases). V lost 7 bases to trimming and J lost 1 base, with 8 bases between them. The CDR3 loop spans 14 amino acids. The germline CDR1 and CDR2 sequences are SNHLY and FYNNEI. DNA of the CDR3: TGTGCCAGCAAATCAGGGTCTGGGGCCAACGTCCTGACTTTC. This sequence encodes CASKSGSGANVLTF.

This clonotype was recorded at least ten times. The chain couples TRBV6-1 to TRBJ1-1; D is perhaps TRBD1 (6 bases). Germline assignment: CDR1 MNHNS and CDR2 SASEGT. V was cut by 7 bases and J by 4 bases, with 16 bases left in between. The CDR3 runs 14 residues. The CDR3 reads CASKTQGSSTEAFF. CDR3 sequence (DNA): TGTGCCAGCAAAACACAGGGCTCTAGCACTGAAGCTTTCTTT.

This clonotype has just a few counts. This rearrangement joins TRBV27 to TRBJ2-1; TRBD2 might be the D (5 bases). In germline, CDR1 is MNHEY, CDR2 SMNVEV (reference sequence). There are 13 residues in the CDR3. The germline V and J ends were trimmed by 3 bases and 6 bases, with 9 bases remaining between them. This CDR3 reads CASSFGLTNEQFF. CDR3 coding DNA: TGTGCCAGCAGTTTTGGACTGACCAATGAGCAGTTCTTC.

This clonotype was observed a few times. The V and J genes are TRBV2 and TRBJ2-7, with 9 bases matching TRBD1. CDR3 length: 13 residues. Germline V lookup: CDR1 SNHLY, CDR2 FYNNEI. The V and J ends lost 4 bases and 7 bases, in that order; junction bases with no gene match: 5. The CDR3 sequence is CASSGGTGYEQYF. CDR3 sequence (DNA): TGTGCCAGCAGTGGTGGGACAGGGTATGAGCAGTACTTC. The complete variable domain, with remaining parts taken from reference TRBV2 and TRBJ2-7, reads EPEVTQTPSHQVTQMGQEVILRCVPISNHLYFYWYRQILGQKVEFLVSFYNNEISEKSEIFDDQFSVERPDGSNFTLKIRSTKLEDSAMYFCASSGGTGYEQYFGPGTRLTVT.

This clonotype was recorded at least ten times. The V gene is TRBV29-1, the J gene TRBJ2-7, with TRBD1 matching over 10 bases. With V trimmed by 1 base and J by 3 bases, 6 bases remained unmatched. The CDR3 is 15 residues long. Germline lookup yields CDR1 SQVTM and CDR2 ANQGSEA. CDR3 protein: CSVEAPGTGDYEQYF. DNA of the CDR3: TGCAGCGTTGAAGCCCCGGGGACAGGGGACTACGAGCAGTACTTC.